These T cell receptor beta chains were read from a single sample in a study of blood T cell repertoires in COVID-19. TCRdb keeps only in-frame clones here, not all; method: immunoSEQ multiplex PCR. The sample contains approximately 360,000 clones, around 89% of which appear only once. The source material was peripheral blood. These receptors originate from a middle-aged man with acute or convalescent COVID-19. The CDR3 runs from the conserved cysteine through the conserved F or W. The order of the fields is J gene, clone size, D gene, V gene, CDR3 DNA, CDR3 protein. A D gene is named only where the DNA matches it firmly. Only part of the rows carry a size: once, few, many, or a class if the clone is expanded.

TRBJ2-5 - TRBD2 TRBV30 TGTGCCTGGAGTGTTGGAGGCGGGGGGCAAGAGACCCAGTACTTC CAWSVGGGGQETQYF
TRBJ2-2 once - TRBV12-5 TGTGCTAGTGGTTTGGAGACTAGTTCCGGGGAGCTGTTTTTT CASGLETSSGELFF
TRBJ2-7 - TRBD1 TRBV4-2 TGTGCCAGCAGCCAAACGACAGGGGGCATGATCGAGCAGTACTTC CASSQTTGGMIEQYF
TRBJ1-4 - TRBD1 TRBV5-8 TGTGCCAGCAGCTTGGGAGGGGGCCGCCAGGGGCGTGAAAAACTGTTTTTT CASSLGGGRQGREKLFF
TRBJ1-2 few - TRBV11-1 TGTGCCAGCAGCTCCGGGGCTGGCAGGGGCGACTATGGCTACACCTTC CASSSGAGRGDYGYTF
TRBJ2-1 - TRBD1 TRBV27 TGTGCCAGCAGTTCACAGGGGCTGAACAATGAGCAGTTCTTC CASSSQGLNNEQFF
TRBJ1-1 few - TRBV19 TGTGCCAGTAGTATGACGGGGAGCACTGAAGCTTTCTTT CASSMTGSTEAFF
TRBJ1-5 - TRBD1 TRBV28 TGTGCCAGCAGTTCCGGGACAGTTAGCAATCAGCCCCAGCATTTT CASSSGTVSNQPQHF
TRBJ1-1 - - TRBV7-8 TGTGCCAGCAGCCCGGTCGAGGGAACGAACACTGAAGCTTTCTTT CASSPVEGTNTEAFF
TRBJ1-6 - TRBD1 TRBV2 TGTGCCAGCAGTGGTTCAGGGGGTAATTCACCCCTCCACTTT CASSGSGGNSPLHF
TRBJ1-2 - - TRBV2 TGTGCCAGCAGCGTCAGGGACTATGGCTACACCTTC CASSVRDYGYTF
TRBJ1-1 - TRBD1 TRBV9 TGTGCCAGCAGCGGAAAACAGGGGATGAACACTGAAGCTTTCTTT CASSGKQGMNTEAFF
TRBJ1-1 - - TRBV7-3 TGTGCCAGCAGCCCCACAGGGAACACTGAAGCTTTCTTT CASSPTGNTEAFF
TRBJ2-1 - - TRBV29-1 TGCAGCGTTACGGGCAATGAGCAGTTCTTC CSVTGNEQFF
TRBJ1-3 - - TRBV14 TGTGCCAGCAGCCCCAGCTCTGGAAACACCATATATTTT CASSPSSGNTIYF
TRBJ2-2 - - TRBV28 TGTGCCAGCAGGCCCAGGGGCTACAACGGGGAGCTGTTTTTT CASRPRGYNGELFF
TRBJ2-1 few TRBD2 TRBV9 TGTGCCAGCAGCGTAGATGTAGGGACTAGCGGGAATAGTGAGCAGTTCTTC CASSVDVGTSGNSEQFF
TRBJ2-3 - TRBD1 TRBV4-1 TGCGCCAGCAGCCCAGAACAGGGGCGAAGCACAGATACGCAGTATTTT CASSPEQGRSTDTQYF
TRBJ2-2 - - TRBV28 TGTGCCAGCCAAGCGCCTTATGGGGAGCTGTTTTTT CASQAPYGELFF
TRBJ2-7 - TRBD2 TRBV18 TGTGCCAGCTCACCCCGGACTAGCGGGGCAGGCCACGAGCAGTACTTC CASSPRTSGAGHEQYF
TRBJ1-5 - - TRBV19 TGTGCCAGTAGTGGAAAGAAGCAGGGCAATCAGCCCCAGCATTTT CASSGKKQGNQPQHF
TRBJ1-1 - TRBD1 TRBV30 TGTGCCGGCGGGACAGGAGAAATGAACACTGAAGCTTTCTTT CAGGTGEMNTEAFF
TRBJ2-4 - - TRBV6-5 TGTGCCAGCTCGGCGGTCGTATCCAAAAACATTCAGTACTTC CASSAVVSKNIQYF
TRBJ1-4 - - TRBV5-6 TGTGCCAGCACCCTGGCGGGGGCGTCGCTGAATGAAAAACTGTTTTTT CASTLAGASLNEKLFF
TRBJ1-2 once - TRBV12-3/TRBV12-4 TGTGCCAGCAGTCTCAGGGTCCACTATGGCTACACCTTC CASSLRVHYGYTF
TRBJ2-1 once TRBD2 TRBV19 TGTGCCAGTAGTACGGGACTAGCGGGTTTTTACAATGAGCAGTTCTTC CASSTGLAGFYNEQFF
TRBJ1-1 - - TRBV7-2 TGTGCCAGCAGCTTAGCGGCGGGGGCTATGGGTGAAGCTTTCTTT CASSLAAGAMGEAFF